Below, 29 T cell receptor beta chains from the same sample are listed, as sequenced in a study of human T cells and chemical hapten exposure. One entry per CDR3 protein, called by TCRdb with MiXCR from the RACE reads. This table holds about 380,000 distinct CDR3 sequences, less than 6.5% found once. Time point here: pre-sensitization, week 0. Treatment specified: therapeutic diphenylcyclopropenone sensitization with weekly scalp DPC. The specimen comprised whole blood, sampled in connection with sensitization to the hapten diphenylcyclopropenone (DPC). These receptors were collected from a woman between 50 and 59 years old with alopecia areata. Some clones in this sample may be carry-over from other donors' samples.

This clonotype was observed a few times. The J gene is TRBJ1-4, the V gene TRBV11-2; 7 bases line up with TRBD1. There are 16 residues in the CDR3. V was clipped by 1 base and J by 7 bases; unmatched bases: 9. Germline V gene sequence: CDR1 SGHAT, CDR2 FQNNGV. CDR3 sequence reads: CASSLAINRGSEKLFF. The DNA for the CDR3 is TGTGCCAGCAGCTTAGCAATCAACAGGGGAAGTGAAAAACTGTTTTTT.

CDR3 sequence reads: CASSSPGQGGPSSYEQYF. The CDR3 DNA follows: TGTGCCAGCAGCTCTCCGGGACAGGGGGGACCAAGTTCCTACGAGCAGTACTTC. This rearrangement joins TRBV7-9 to TRBJ2-7; 11 bases agree with TRBD1. The CDR3 loop spans 18 amino acids. Germline V gene sequence: CDR1 SEHNR, CDR2 FQNEAQ (reference sequence). The ends lost 4 bases at V and 1 base at J; junction bases unmatched: 12.

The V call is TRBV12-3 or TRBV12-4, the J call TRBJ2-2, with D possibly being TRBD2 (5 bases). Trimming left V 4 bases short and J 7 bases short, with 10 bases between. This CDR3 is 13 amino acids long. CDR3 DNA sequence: TGTGCCAGCAGTTGGGTAGGAGGCGGGGAGCTGTTTTTT. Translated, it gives CASSWVGGGELFF.

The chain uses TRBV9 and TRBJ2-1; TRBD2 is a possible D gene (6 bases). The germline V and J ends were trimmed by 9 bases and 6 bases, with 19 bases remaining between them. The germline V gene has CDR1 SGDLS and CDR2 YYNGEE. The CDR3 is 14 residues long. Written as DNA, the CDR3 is TGTGCCACCTCCCCCGGAGGGAACTCCAATGAGCAGTTCTTC. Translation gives CATSPGGNSNEQFF.

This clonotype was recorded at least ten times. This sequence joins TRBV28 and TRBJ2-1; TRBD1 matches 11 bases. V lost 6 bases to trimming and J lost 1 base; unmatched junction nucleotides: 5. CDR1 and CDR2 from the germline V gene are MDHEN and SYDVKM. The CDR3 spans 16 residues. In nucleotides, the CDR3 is TGTGCCAGCAGGAGAGGACAGGGGGCATCCTACAATGAGCAGTTCTTC. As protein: CASRRGQGASYNEQFF.

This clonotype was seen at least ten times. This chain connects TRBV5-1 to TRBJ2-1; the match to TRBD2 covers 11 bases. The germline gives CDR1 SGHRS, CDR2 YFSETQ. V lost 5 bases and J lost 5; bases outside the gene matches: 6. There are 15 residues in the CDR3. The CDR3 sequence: CASRIAGGPHNEQFF. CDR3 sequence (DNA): TGCGCCAGCAGGATAGCGGGGGGGCCCCACAATGAGCAGTTCTTC.

The CDR3 DNA reads as TGCAGTGCTTTCGGACTCACAGATACGCAGTATTTT. Translation gives CSAFGLTDTQYF. V gene TRBV20-1 combines with J gene TRBJ2-3; a weak D match, TRBD2 (5 bases). Germline CDR1 is DFQATT and CDR2 is SNEGSKA (reference sequence). V was clipped by 5 bases and J by 2 bases, with 8 bases between them. The CDR3 covers 12 residues.

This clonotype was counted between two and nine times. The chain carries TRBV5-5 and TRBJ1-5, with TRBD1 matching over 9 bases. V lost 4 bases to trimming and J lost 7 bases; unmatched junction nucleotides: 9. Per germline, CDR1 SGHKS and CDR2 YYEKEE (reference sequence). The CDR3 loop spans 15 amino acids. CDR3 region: CASSPLWTGDQPQHF. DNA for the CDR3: TGTGCCAGCAGCCCCTTATGGACAGGGGACCAGCCCCAGCATTTT.

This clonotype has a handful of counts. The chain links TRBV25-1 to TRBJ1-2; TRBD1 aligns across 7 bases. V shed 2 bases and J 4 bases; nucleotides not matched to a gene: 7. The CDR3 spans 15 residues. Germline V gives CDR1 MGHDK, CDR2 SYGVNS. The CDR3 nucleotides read TGTGCCAGCAGTGAAAGACAGGGTACGGCCTATGGCTACACCTTC. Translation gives CASSERQGTAYGYTF.

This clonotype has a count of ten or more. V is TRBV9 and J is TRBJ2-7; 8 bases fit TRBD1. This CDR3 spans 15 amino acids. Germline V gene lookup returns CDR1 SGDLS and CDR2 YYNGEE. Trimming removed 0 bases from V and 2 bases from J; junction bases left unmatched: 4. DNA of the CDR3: TGTGCCAGCAGCGTAGGACAGGGGACGCCCTACGAGCAGTACTTC. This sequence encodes CASSVGQGTPYEQYF.

CDR3 nucleotide sequence: TGCGCCAGCAGCTTCCAGGAGACAGATACGCAGTATTTT. Its translation is CASSFQETDTQYF. The chain employs TRBV5-1 and TRBJ2-3; no firm D call. Germline V lookup: CDR1 SGHRS, CDR2 YFSETQ. Trimming stripped 2 bases from V and 3 bases from J, with 7 bases between. The CDR3 length is 13 residues.

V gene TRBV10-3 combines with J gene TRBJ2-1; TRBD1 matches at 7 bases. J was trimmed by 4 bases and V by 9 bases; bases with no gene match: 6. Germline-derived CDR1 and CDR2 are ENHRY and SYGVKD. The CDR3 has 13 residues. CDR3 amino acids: CAIGQEVYNEQFF. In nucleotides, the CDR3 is TGTGCCATTGGACAGGAAGTATACAATGAGCAGTTCTTC.

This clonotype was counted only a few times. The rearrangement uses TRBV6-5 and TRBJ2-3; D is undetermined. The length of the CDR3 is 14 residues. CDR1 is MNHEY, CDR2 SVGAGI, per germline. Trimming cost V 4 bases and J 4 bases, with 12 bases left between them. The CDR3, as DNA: TGTGCCAGCAGTTCGAAGGGAAGGTCAGATACGCAGTATTTT. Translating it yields CASSSKGRSDTQYF.

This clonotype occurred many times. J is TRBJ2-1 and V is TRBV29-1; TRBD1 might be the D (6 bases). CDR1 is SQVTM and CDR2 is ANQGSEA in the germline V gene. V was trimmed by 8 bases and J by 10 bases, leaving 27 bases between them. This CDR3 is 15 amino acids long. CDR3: CSLWTTNAPTGEQFF. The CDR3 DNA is TGCAGCCTTTGGACAACCAATGCTCCCACAGGGGAGCAGTTCTTC.

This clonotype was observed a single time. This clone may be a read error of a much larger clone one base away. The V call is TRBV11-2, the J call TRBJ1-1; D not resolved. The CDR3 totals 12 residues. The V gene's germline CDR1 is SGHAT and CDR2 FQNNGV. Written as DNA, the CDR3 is TGTGCCAGCAGCTCCACCCTTGCCGAAGCTTCCTTT. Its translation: CASSSTLAEASF.

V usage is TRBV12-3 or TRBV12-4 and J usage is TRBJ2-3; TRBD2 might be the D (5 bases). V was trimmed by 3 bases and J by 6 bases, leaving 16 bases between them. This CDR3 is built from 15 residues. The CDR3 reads CASSFPAATLDTQYF. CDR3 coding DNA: TGTGCCAGCAGTTTCCCAGCGGCAACACTTGATACGCAGTATTTT.

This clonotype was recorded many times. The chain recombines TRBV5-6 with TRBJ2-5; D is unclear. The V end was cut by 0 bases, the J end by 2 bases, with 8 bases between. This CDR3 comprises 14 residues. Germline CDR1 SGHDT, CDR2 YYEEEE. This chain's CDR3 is CASSLVGRQETQYF. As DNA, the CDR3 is TGTGCCAGCAGCTTGGTCGGTAGACAAGAGACCCAGTACTTC.

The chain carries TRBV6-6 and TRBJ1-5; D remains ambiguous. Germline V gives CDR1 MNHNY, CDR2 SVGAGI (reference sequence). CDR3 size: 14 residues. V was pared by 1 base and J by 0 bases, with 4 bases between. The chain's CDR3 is CASSYYGSNQPQHF. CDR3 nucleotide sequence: TGTGCCAGCAGTTACTATGGTAGCAATCAGCCCCAGCATTTT.

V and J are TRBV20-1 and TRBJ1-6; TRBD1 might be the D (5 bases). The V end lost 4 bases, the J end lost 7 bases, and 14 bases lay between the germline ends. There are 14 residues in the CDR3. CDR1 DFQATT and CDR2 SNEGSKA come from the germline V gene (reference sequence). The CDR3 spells CSATPGVENSPLHF. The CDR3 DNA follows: TGCAGTGCTACCCCGGGGGTGGAAAATTCACCCCTCCACTTT.

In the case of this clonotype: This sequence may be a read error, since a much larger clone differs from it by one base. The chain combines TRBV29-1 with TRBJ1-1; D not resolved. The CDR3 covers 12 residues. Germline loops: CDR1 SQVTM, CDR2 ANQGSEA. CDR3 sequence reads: CSVCHSAPEASF. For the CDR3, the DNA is TGCAGCGTTTGCCACAGTGCCCCTGAAGCTTCCTTT. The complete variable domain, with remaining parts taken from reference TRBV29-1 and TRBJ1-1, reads SAVISQKPSRDICQRGTSLTIQCQVDSQVTMMFWYRQQPGQSLTLIATANQGSEATYESGFVIDKFPISRPNLTFSTLTVSNMSPEDSSIYLCSVCHSAPEASFGQGTRLTVV.

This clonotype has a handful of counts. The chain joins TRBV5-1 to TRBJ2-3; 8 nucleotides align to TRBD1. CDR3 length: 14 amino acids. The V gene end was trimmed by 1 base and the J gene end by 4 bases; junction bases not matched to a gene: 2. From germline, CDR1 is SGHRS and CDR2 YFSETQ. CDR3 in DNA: TGCGCCAGCAGCTTGACAGGGGGTTCAGATACGCAGTATTTT. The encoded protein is CASSLTGGSDTQYF.

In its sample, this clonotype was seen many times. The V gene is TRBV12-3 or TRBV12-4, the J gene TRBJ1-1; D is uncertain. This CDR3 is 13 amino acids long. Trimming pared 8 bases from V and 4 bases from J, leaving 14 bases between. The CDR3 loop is CASWVSFGTEAFF. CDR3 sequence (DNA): TGTGCCAGCTGGGTGTCGTTCGGCACTGAAGCTTTCTTT.

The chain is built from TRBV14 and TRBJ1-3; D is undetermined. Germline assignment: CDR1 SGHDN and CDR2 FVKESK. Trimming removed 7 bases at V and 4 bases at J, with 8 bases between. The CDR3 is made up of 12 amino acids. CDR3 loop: CASKNSGNTIYF. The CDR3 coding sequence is TGTGCCAGCAAGAACAGCGGAAACACCATATATTTT.

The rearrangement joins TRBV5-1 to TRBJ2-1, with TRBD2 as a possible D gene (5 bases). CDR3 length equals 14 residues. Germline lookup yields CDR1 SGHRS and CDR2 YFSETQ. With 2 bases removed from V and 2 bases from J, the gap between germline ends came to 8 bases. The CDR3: CASSFEGAYNEQFF. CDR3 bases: TGCGCCAGCAGCTTCGAGGGTGCCTACAATGAGCAGTTCTTC.

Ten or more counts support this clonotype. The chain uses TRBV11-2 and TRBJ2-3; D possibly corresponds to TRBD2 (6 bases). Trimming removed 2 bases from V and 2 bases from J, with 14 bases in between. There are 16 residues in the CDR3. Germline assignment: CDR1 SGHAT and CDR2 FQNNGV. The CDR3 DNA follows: TGTGCCAGCAGCTTAATTTCCGGGAGCCACACAGATACGCAGTATTTT. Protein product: CASSLISGSHTDTQYF.

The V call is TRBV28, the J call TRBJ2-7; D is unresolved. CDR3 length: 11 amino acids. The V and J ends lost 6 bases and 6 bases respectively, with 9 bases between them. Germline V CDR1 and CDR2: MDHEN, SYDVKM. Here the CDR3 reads CASRRYSEQYF. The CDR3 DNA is TGTGCCAGCAGGCGGTACTCCGAGCAGTACTTC.

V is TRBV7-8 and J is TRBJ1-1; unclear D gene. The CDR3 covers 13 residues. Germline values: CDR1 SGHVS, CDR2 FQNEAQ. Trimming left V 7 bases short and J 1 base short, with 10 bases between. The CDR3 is CASTQLGNTEAFF. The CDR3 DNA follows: TGTGCCAGCACCCAGCTCGGGAACACTGAAGCTTTCTTT.

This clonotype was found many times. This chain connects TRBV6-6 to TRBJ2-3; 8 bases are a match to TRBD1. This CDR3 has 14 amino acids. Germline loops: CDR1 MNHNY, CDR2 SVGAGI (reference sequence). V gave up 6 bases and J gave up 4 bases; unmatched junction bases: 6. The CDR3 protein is CASSEDRVADTQYF. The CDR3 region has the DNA TGTGCCAGCAGCGAGGACAGGGTCGCAGATACGCAGTATTTT.

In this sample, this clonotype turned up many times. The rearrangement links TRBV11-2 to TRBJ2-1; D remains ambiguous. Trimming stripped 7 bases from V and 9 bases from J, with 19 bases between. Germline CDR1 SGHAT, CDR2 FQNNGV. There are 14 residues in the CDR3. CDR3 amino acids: CASKSGYAVGEQFF. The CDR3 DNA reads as TGTGCCAGCAAATCTGGGTATGCCGTCGGTGAGCAGTTCTTC.